This TCR beta chain emerged from a study of shared clonotypes between healthy human individuals. General study findings and limits: Non-shared clonotypes had lower generation probabilities than those shared by all four donors. Rarefaction showed sorted-subset sequencing was incomplete despite large depth.

Each cell subset's genomic DNA was divided evenly among several immunoSEQ plates. Method: immunoSEQ multiplex PCR; TCRdb's copy keeps in-frame clones and lacks some. The data show 2 million to 2.5 million clones, roughly 93% seen once. Notes on this clone: Its target is not known.

The sample was naive CD4+ T cells from PBMCs. Subset defined: CD45RA+ positively selected. The sequence was obtained from a man in his late teens or twenties in good health. Some clones in this sample may be carry-over from other donors' samples.

CDR3 nucleotide sequence: TGTGCCTGGTTAACGGCCGGGGCCAACGTCCTGACTTTC. As protein: CAWLTAGANVLTF. This chain uses TRBV30 with TRBJ2-6; D is unclear. Germline V gives CDR1 GTSNPN, CDR2 SVGIG (reference sequence). The CDR3 runs 13 residues. Trimming removed 5 bases at V and 4 bases at J, with 9 bases between.